This paragraph covers one TCR beta chain sequence. Antigen specificity is unknown. This sample stems from a study of T cell responses to AZD1222 COVID-19 vaccine. Whole-study results and caveats: None of the repertoires were sampled until the peak T cell response had passed. Females outnumbered males among donors, who were mostly white British; clonal diversity was possibly underestimated. Dominant CD4 TCR responses targeted spike regions 160-218 and 743-854. Just a handful of people given AZD1222 tested seropositive at baseline.

Assay: immunoSEQ multiplex PCR; the TCRdb copy retains only in-frame clones and omits some. The table lists around 140,000 clones, 92% of them singletons. The CDR3 is made up of 15 amino acids. V dropped 7 bases and J dropped 4 bases, with 18 bases sitting between them. The germline V gene has CDR1 SGDLS and CDR2 YYNGEE. This receptor was taken from an adult in good health. Specimen: peripheral blood, collected on day 0 of AZD1222 vaccination. V and J are TRBV9 and TRBJ2-1; D perhaps matches TRBD2 (6 bases). CDR3 sequence (DNA): TGTGCCAGCGCGTATGGTGGGGGGACTTACAATGAGCAGTTCTTC. This sequence encodes CASAYGGGTYNEQFF.